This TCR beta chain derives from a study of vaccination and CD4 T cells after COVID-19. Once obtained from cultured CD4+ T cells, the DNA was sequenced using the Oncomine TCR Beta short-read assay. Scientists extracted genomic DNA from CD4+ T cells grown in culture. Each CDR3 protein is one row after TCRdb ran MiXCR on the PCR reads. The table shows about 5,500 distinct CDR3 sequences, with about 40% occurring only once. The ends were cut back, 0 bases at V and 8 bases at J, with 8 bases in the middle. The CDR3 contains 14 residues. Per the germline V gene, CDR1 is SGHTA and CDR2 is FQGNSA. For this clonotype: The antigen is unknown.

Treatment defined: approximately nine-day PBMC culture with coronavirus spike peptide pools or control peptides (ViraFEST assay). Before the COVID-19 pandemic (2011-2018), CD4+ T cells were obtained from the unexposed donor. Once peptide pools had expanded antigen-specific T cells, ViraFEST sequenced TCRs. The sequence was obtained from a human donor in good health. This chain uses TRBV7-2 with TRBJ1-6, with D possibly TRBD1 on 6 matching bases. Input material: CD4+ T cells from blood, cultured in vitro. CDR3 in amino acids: CASSLAGAYSPLHF. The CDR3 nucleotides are TGTGCCAGCAGCTTAGCGGGGGCCTATTCACCCCTCCACTTT.